These 8 T cell receptor beta chains share one sample of origin, sequenced in a study of chemoradiotherapy in HPV16-positive cancers. Repertoires were generated with immunoSEQ multiplex PCR, while TCRdb's copy carries only in-frame clones and drops some. The table lists about 12,000 clones, roughly 87% of them singletons, with 22% in the top ten. Here the sequenced sample was blood, taken from a patient who underwent chemoradiotherapy. These receptors originate from a human donor with HPV-associated anogenital cancer.

The J gene is TRBJ1-3, the V gene TRBV5-1, with a tentative D call TRBD1 (5 bases). Germline-derived CDR1 and CDR2 are SGHRS and YFSETQ. This CDR3 contains 14 residues. Trimming removed 4 bases at V and 2 bases at J, with 10 bases between. CDR3 bases: TGCGCCAGCAGCCCTGGGACCGCTGGAAACACCATATATTTT. Encoded protein: CASSPGTAGNTIYF.

J is TRBJ2-7 and V is TRBV9, with TRBD2 as a possible D gene (6 bases). Germline lookup yields CDR1 SGDLS and CDR2 YYNGEE. This CDR3 comprises 15 residues. V lost 0 bases and J 2 bases, leaving 12 bases between the germline ends. CDR3 sequence: CASSVDPGGTYEQYF. The DNA of the CDR3 is TGTGCCAGCAGCGTAGATCCCGGGGGAACCTACGAGCAGTACTTC.

The V call is TRBV7-6, the J call TRBJ2-2; tentative D call: TRBD2 (5 bases). CDR3 length: 15 amino acids. Germline lookup yields CDR1 SGHVS and CDR2 FNYEAQ. Trimming cost V 2 bases and J 6 bases, with 13 bases left between them. The CDR3 sequence: CASSLRGRGAGELFF. DNA of the CDR3: TGTGCCAGCAGCTTAAGAGGGAGAGGCGCCGGGGAGCTGTTTTTT.

In nucleotides, the CDR3 is TGTGCCAGCAGCTTACACGGGGGAGGGAGCACAGATACGCAGTATTTT. It translates to CASSLHGGGSTDTQYF. The V and J genes are TRBV11-3 and TRBJ2-3, with TRBD2 matching over 7 bases. This CDR3 has 16 residues. Germline CDR1 reads SGHNT; CDR2 reads YENEEA. The trim removed 2 bases at V and 0 bases at J, leaving 5 bases unmatched.

The V call is TRBV9, the J call TRBJ2-3; a weak D match, TRBD2 (5 bases). V lost 4 bases to trimming and J lost 0 bases, with 12 bases between them. Germline CDR1 is SGDLS and CDR2 is YYNGEE. This CDR3 has 15 amino acids. The chain's CDR3 is CASSRLISSTDTQYF. CDR3 DNA sequence: TGTGCCAGCAGCCGACTAATATCTAGCACAGATACGCAGTATTTT.

J is TRBJ1-2 and V is TRBV27, with a weak D call TRBD1 (5 bases). CDR3 length: 13 residues. V lost 3 bases and J lost 4, with 9 bases in between. Germline-derived CDR1 and CDR2 are MNHEY and SMNVEV (reference sequence). Here the CDR3 DNA reads TGTGCCAGCAGTTTTGGGACGGGCTATGGCTACACCTTC. Translated: CASSFGTGYGYTF.

The chain uses TRBV7-6 and TRBJ2-5; perhaps TRBD2 as D (6 bases). This CDR3 contains 15 residues. Germline CDR1 reads SGHVS; CDR2 reads FNYEAQ. V was clipped by 5 bases and J by 5 bases, with 18 bases between them. The CDR3 bases are TGTGCCAGCAGCATTATGTCGGAGGGTGGGGAGACCCAGTACTTC. As protein: CASSIMSEGGETQYF.

The rearrangement joins TRBV27 to TRBJ2-7, with 8 bases that match TRBD2. CDR3 length: 17 amino acids. Germline CDR1 and CDR2: MNHEY and SMNVEV (reference sequence). The ends lost 6 bases at V and 3 bases at J; junction bases unmatched: 16. CDR3 in DNA: TGTGCCAGCAGCCCCCACCTAGCGGGCCCGCCATTCTACGAGCAGTACTTC. This sequence encodes CASSPHLAGPPFYEQYF.